The T cell receptor (beta chain) described here comes from a study of regulatory T cells in long-lasting Graves disease. This clonotype was counted at least ten times. As to time point: newly diagnosed GD, antithyroid drugs for less than 3 months. The authors made the TCR library using RNA they extracted from PBMCs. Arm-PCR of CDR3 regions with iRepertoire HTBI primers generated TCR beta libraries. TCRdb reprocessed the multiplex PCR reads with MiXCR, giving one entry per CDR3 protein. The sample gives approximately 300,000 distinct CDR3 sequences, roughly 18% of which show up once; about 38% is in the top ten. The CDR3 runs 14 residues. The germline V gene has CDR1 LNHDA and CDR2 SQIVND (reference sequence). After removal of 4 bases from V and 2 bases from J, the junction contained 2 bases not matched to a gene.

This chain uses TRBV19 with TRBJ2-7, with 10 bases fitting TRBD1. The input for sequencing was peripheral blood mononuclear cells (PBMCs), taken at new diagnosis, from a patient treated with antithyroid drugs. This TCR was sampled from a female donor with Graves disease. CDR3 bases: TGTGCCAGTAGTACCGGGACAGGGGCCTACGAGCAGTACTTC. This gives the protein CASSTGTGAYEQYF.